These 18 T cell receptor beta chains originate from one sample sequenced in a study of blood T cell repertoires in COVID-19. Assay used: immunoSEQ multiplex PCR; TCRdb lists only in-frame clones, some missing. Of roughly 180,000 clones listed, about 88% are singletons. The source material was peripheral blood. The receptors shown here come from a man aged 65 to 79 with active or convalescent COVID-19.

The CDR3 coding sequence is TGCAGCGGGGGGACAGGGGTGAGGGAGCAGTACTTC. Protein product: CSGGTGVREQYF. The V gene is TRBV29-1, the J gene TRBJ2-7; 10 bases align to TRBD1. Germline CDR1 SQVTM, CDR2 ANQGSEA. V dropped 7 bases and J dropped 7; count of bases not matched to a gene: 7. CDR3 length: 12 residues.

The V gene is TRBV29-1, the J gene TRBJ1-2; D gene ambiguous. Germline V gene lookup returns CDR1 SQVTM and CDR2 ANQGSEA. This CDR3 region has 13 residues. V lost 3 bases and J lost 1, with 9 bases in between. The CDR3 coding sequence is TGCAGCGTTGATATGGCGGTTAACTATGGCTACACCTTC. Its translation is CSVDMAVNYGYTF.

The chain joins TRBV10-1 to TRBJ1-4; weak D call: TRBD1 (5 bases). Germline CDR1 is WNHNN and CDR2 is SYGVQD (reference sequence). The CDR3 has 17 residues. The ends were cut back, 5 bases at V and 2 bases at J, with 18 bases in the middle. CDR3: CASSSSGGPITNEKLFF. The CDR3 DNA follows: TGCGCCAGCAGTTCTTCCGGGGGACCCATCACTAATGAAAAACTGTTTTTT.

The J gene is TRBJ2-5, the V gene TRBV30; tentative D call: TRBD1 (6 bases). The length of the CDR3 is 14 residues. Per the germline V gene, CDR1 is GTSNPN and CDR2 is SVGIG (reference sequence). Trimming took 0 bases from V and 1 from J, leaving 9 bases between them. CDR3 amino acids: CAWSVWGLQETQYF. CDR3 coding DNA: TGTGCCTGGAGTGTATGGGGGCTCCAAGAGACCCAGTACTTC.

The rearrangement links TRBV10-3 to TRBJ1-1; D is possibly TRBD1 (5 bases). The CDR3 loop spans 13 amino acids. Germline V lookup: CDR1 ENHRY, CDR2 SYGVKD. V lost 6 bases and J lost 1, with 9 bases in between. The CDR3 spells CAISLTENTEAFF. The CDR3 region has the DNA TGTGCCATCAGCCTGACAGAGAACACTGAAGCTTTCTTT.

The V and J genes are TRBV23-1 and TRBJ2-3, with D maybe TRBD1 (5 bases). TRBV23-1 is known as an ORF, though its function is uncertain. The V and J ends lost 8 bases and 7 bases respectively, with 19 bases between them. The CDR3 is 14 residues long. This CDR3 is CASQGRGFSHTQYF. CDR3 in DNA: TGCGCCAGCCAAGGTAGGGGATTCTCTCATACGCAGTATTTT.

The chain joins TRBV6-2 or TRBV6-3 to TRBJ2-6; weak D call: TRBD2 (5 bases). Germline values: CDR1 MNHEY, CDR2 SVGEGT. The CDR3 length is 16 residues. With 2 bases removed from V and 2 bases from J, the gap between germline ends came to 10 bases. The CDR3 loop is CASSYPGFAGANVLTF. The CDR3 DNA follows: TGTGCCAGCAGTTACCCGGGGTTCGCTGGGGCCAACGTCCTGACTTTC.

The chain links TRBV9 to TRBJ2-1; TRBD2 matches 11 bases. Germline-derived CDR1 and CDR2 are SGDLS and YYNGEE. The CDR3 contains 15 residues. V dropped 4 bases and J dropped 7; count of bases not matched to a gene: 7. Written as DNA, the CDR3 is TGTGCCAGCAGCCCAGGGACTAGCGGCTCAAATGAGCAGTTCTTC. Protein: CASSPGTSGSNEQFF.

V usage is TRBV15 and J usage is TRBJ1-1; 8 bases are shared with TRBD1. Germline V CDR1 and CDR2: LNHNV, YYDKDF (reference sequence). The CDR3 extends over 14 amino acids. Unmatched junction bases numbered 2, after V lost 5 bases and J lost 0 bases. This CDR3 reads CATSLGQVNTEAFF. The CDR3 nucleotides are TGTGCCACCAGCCTGGGACAGGTGAACACTGAAGCTTTCTTT. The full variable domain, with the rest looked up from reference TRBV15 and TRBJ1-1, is DAMVIQNPRYQVTQFGKPVTLSCSQTLNHNVMYWYQQKSSQAPKLLFHYYDKDFNNEADTPDNFQSRRPNTSFCFLDIRSPGLGDTAMYLCATSLGQVNTEAFFGQGTRLTVV.

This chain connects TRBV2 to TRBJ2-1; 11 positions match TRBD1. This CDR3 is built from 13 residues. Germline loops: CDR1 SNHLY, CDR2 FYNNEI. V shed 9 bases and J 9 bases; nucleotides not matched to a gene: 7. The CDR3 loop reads CASGQGARGEQFF. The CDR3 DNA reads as TGTGCCAGTGGACAGGGGGCAAGAGGTGAGCAGTTCTTC.

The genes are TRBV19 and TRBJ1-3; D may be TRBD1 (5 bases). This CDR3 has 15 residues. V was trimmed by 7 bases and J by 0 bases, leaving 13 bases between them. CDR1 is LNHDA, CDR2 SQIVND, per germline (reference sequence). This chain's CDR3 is CASTGTRSSGNTIYF. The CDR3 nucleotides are TGTGCCAGTACCGGGACTAGGAGCTCTGGAAACACCATATATTTT. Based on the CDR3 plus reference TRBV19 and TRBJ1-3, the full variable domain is DGGITQSPKYLFRKEGQNVTLSCEQNLNHDAMYWYRQDPGQGLRLIYYSQIVNDFQKGDIAEGYSVSREKKESFPLTVTSAQKNPTAFYLCASTGTRSSGNTIYFGEGSWLTVV.

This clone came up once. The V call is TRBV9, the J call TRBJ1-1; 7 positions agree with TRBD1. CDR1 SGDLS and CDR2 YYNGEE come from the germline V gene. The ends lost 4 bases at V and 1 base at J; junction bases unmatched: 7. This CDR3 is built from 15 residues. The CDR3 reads CASSRTGLENTEAFF. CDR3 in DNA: TGTGCCAGCAGCCGGACAGGTTTAGAGAACACTGAAGCTTTCTTT.

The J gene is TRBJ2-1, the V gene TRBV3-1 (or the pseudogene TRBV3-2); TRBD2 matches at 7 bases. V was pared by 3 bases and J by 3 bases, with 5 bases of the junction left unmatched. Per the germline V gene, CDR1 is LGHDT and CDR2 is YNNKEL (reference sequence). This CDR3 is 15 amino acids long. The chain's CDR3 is CASSQSSGLYNEQFF. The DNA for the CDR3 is TGTGCCAGCAGCCAGTCTAGCGGCCTCTACAATGAGCAGTTCTTC.

CDR3 sequence (DNA): TGTGCCAGCAGCCCGGGACAGAACCAAGAGACCCAGTACTTC. The encoded protein is CASSPGQNQETQYF. The genes are TRBV11-3 and TRBJ2-5; the match to TRBD1 covers 7 bases. V trimming: 5 bases; J trimming: 0 bases; junction bases outside the gene matches: 3. This CDR3 is 14 amino acids long. The germline gives CDR1 SGHNT, CDR2 YENEEA.

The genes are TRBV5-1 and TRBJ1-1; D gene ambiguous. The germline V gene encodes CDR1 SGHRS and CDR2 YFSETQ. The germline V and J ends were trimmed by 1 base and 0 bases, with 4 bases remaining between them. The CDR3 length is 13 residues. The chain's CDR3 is CASSLSVNTEAFF. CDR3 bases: TGCGCCAGCAGCTTGAGCGTGAACACTGAAGCTTTCTTT.

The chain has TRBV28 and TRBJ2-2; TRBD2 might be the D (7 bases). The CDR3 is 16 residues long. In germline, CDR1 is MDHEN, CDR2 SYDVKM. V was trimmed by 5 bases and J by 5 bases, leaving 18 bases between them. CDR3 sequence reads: CASSPPGRGGTGELFF. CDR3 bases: TGTGCCAGCAGTCCCCCTGGCAGGGGAGGGACCGGGGAGCTGTTTTTT.

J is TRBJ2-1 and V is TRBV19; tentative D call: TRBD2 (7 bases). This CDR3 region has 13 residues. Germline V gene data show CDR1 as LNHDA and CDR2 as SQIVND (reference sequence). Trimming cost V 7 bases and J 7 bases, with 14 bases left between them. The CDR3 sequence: CASTRGGGNEQFF. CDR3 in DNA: TGTGCCAGTACCCGAGGGGGAGGGAATGAGCAGTTCTTC. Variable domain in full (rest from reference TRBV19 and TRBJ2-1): DGGITQSPKYLFRKEGQNVTLSCEQNLNHDAMYWYRQDPGQGLRLIYYSQIVNDFQKGDIAEGYSVSREKKESFPLTVTSAQKNPTAFYLCASTRGGGNEQFFGPGTRLTVL.

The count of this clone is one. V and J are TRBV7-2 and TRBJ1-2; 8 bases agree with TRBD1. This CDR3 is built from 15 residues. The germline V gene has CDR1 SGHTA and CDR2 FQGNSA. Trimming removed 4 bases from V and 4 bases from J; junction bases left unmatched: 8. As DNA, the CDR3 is TGTGCCAGCAGCTCAGGACAGGGCGGATCCTATGGCTACACCTTC. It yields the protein CASSSGQGGSYGYTF.